Listed below are T cell receptor beta chains from one sample, sequenced in a study of CD8+ T cells in alopecia areata. Sequencing used immunoSEQ multiplex PCR; TCRdb keeps in-frame clones, though not all of them. The sample holds fewer than 250,000 clones, 50% to 75% seen once. Specimen: CD4+ T cells sorted from blood, collected at week 4, from a patient treated with tofacitinib. These receptors were obtained from a human donor with alopecia areata. Each CDR3 is given with its conserved first and last residue. Some rows mark clone size as missing; the rest say once, few, many or name a class of expanded clone.

size	V	J	CDR3
-	TRBV2	TRBJ1-2	CASSASRAANVDGYTF
-	TRBV11-2	TRBJ2-5	CASSSAASGEETQYF
-	TRBV6-5	TRBJ1-2	CASSYDLNYGYTF
-	TRBV7-2	TRBJ1-6	CASSSWGGGPLHF
-	TRBV7-8	TRBJ1-1	CASSPRDRVSAFF
few	TRBV19	TRBJ2-1	CASSIDGTSAYNEQFF
-	TRBV7-3	TRBJ2-3	CASSRGPPPDTQYF
few	TRBV29-1	TRBJ1-2	CSVAGLGYGYTF
-	TRBV15	TRBJ1-2	CATSGTGLHGYTF
-	TRBV7-9	TRBJ2-2	CASSQQNTGELFF
once	TRBV5-1	TRBJ2-3	CASSLVGEVGDTQYF
-	TRBV25-1	TRBJ1-1	CASSDGGRGNTEAFF
-	TRBV10-3	TRBJ2-1	CASGRNSYNEQFF
-	TRBV29-1	TRBJ2-3	CSVETGQRTDTQYF
-	TRBV30	TRBJ2-7	CAWGVSYEQYF
few	TRBV19	TRBJ2-3	CASSSGTRYTDTQYF
-	TRBV29-1	TRBJ1-2	CSVEQNYGYTF
-	TRBV14	TRBJ1-6	CASSQMRGNSAPLHF
-	TRBV6-1	TRBJ2-7	CASSASGIYEQYF
-	TRBV30	TRBJ1-5	CAWSRTGGVRGQPQHF
few	TRBV23-1	TRBJ1-1	CASSQAFHRDRQNTEAFF
-	TRBV9	TRBJ2-5	CASSVGQGVTETQYF
-	TRBV7-9	TRBJ1-3	CASSKEGVGNTIYF
-	TRBV14	TRBJ2-7	CASSQGGTGVYEQYF
-	TRBV7-3	TRBJ2-5	CASSPGSLGGTQYF
few	TRBV29-1	TRBJ1-1	CSASAGMNTEAFF
-	TRBV7-8	TRBJ2-6	CASREVPSSGANVLTF
-	TRBV7-2	TRBJ2-1	CASSLVSSGGLNEQFF
-	TRBV28	TRBJ1-2	CASSLTPGTLNYGYTF
-	TRBV5-1	TRBJ1-1	CASSSRDSGEAFF
-	TRBV29-1	TRBJ2-2	CSVEDGPSTGELFF
few	TRBV5-1	TRBJ1-5	CASSLDPHQPQHF
-	TRBV6-5	TRBJ2-5	CASSSQGAGEETQYF
-	TRBV5-7	TRBJ2-7	CASSRHRETNEQYF
-	TRBV2	TRBJ2-5	CASRRASVLQETQYF
-	TRBV7-9	TRBJ2-6	CASSPGGGTGANVLTF
-	TRBV29-1	TRBJ2-7	CSVETHSGPEQYF
-	TRBV5-1	TRBJ2-3	CASSPGLGNTDTQYF
-	TRBV6-5	TRBJ2-7	CASSYTGSGGYEQYF
-	TRBV30	TRBJ1-2	CAWSVTGLLYGYTF
-	TRBV7-2	TRBJ1-2	CASSPGTANYGYTF
-	TRBV7-9	TRBJ2-3	CASSLVGSDTQYF
-	TRBV6-5	TRBJ1-5	CASSSQGEFQPQHF
-	TRBV12-5	TRBJ2-7	CASGLAQGGGSYEQYF
once	TRBV7-2	TRBJ2-3	CASSRLAADTQYF
few	TRBV19	TRBJ2-1	CASSPPWQGPYNEQFF
-	TRBV23-1	TRBJ2-4	CASSQTFSRGNIQYF
-	TRBV30	TRBJ1-6	CAWSETGGLRSPLHF
-	TRBV5-1	TRBJ2-1	CASSGQPSYNEQFF
few	TRBV29-1	TRBJ2-4	CSVRDYAKNIQYF
-	TRBV7-9	TRBJ1-2	CASSFGGTGAYGYTF
-	TRBV29-1	TRBJ1-2	CSVRRSRGRGYGYTF
-	TRBV28	TRBJ1-1	CASILSTGGLAGAFF
-	TRBV5-4	TRBJ1-2	CASSPGQGYGYTF
-	TRBV6-6	TRBJ1-2	CASSPRTGGLYGYTF
few	TRBV2	TRBJ1-2	CASSERRVGGANYGYTF
-	TRBV5-4	TRBJ2-1	CASSLVAYEQFF
once	TRBV7-9	TRBJ1-1	CASSLYRRGEEAFF
-	TRBV9	TRBJ2-2	CASREDTGELFF